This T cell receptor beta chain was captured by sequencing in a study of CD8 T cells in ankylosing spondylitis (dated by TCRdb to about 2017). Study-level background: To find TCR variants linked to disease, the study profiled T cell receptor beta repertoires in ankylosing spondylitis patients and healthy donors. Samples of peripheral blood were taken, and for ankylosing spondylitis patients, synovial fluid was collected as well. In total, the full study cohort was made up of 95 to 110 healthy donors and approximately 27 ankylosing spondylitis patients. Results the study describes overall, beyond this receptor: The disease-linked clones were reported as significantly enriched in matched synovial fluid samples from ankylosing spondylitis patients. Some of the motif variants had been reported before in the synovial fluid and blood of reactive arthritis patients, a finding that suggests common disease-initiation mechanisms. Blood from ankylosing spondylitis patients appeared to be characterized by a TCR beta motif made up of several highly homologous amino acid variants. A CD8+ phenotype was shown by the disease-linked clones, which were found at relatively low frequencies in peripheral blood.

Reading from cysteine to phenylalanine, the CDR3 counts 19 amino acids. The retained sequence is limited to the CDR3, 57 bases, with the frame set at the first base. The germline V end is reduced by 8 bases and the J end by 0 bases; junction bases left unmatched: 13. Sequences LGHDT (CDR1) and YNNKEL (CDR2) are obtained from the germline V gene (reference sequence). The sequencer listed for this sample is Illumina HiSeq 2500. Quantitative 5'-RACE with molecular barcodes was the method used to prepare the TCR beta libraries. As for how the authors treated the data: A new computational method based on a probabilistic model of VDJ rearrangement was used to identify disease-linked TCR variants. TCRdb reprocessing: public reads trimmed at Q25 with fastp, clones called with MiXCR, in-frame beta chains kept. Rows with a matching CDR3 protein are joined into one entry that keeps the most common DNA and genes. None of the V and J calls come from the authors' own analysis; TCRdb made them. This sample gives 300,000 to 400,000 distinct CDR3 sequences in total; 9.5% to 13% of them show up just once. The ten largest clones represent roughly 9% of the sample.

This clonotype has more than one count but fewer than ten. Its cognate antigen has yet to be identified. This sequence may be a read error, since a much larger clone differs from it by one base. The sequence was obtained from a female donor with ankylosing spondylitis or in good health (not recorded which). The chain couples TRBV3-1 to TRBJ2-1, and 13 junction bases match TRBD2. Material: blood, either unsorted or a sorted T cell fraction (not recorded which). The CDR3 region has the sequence CASCSYPGLAGNSYNEQFF. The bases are TGTGCCAGCTGTTCGTACCCGGGACTAGCGGGGAACTCCTACAATGAGCAGTTCTTC.